The entry below describes one T cell receptor (beta chain). This clonotype was seen more than once but under ten times. Its binding antigen is unknown. No much larger clone exists at a distance of one base, and base qualities are not known. The sample is drawn from a study of blood T cells in healthy people across ages (dated by TCRdb to between 2014 and 2017). Looking at the study overall: In model experiments, roughly one uniquely barcoded TCR beta cDNA molecule per two T cells was captured by template switching. Using deep sequencing normalized with unique cDNA molecular identifiers, the study measured how TCR beta repertoire diversity changes with age. The donors were divided into four age groups: young (average roughly 15 years), middle-aged (about 41), aged (under 70) and long-lived (nearly 85). To avoid experimental bias, donors of different ages were distributed randomly across sequencing lanes. For two donors (one aged 18 to 29 and one aged 80 or older), the study analyzed two additional independent replicas of 1 million unique cDNA reads from the same blood draw.

The paper's findings and limits, for the study overall: Compared with the aged group, the long-lived group had more naive CD4+ T cells, fewer expanded clones and increased TCR diversity, a pattern suggesting age selection. Because profiling used bulk unsorted PBMCs, naive and antigen-experienced compartments could not be compared conclusively. Observed TCR beta diversity per million T cells fell roughly linearly with age, and a significant reduction was already apparent by age approximately 41. Donor CMV infection status was unknown, potentially confounding age-related changes in expanded clonotypes. The percentage of naive T cells measured by flow cytometry correlated strongly with observed TCR beta diversity. Total diversity estimates from one million sequenced T cells were considered lower bounds and underestimates.

Systemically healthy Caucasian individuals from Russia, approximately 39 in total and aged roughly 6 to 100 years, were included as donors. Around 10 milliliters of peripheral blood were drawn from each donor into EDTA-treated Vacutainer tubes. Ficoll-Paque density-gradient centrifugation was used to isolate PBMCs, with at least 6 million obtained per sample. Total RNA, at least 6 micrograms per sample, was extracted from PBMCs with Trizol reagent. For every donor, an aliquot of PBMCs went through flow cytometry to measure the percentages of naive CD45RAhigh/CD27high T cells. Its CDR3 holds 16 amino acids, cysteine through phenylalanine. The retained sequence is limited to the CDR3, 48 bases, with the frame set at the first base. From the germline V gene, CDR1 is LGHNA and CDR2 is YNFKEQ. V sheds 0 bases and J sheds 5 bases, leaving 16 bases between their ends. The protocol used for the library was 5' RACE. The instrument given in TCRdb is Illumina HiSeq 2500. A second roughly 7 to 11 cycle PCR used a sample-barcoded 5' primer and a J-beta primer mix. A template-switch 5' adaptor carrying 12 random nucleotides introduced a unique molecular identifier onto each TCR beta cDNA molecule. Each sample yielded at least 3 million CDR3-containing paired-end reads. First-strand cDNA was synthesized from all RNA with the Mint cDNA synthesis kit, primed by a TRBC-specific oligonucleotide. After uracil-DNA glycosylase treatment, a first 18-cycle PCR used universal primers M1SS and BC2_uni_R on all cDNA. Per the original workflow: For normalization, 1 million high-quality reads were randomly selected from each sample, with every read carrying a distinct molecular identifier. Instead of being binned into consensus sequences, reads with shared molecular identifiers were discarded. MiTCR, with a Q25 quality threshold and the strictest error-elimination algorithm, was used for CDR3 identification, clonotype clustering and error correction. A nonparametric unseen species model with Euler transformation was used to estimate a lower bound on total TCR beta diversity. TCRdb reworked the public reads: Q25 trimming with fastp, MiXCR clone assembly, productive beta chains retained. Rows are unified per CDR3 protein, each entry keeping the most common DNA and genes. The V and J calls shown here were made by TCRdb, not taken from the authors' results. Present in this sample are hundreds of thousands of distinct CDR3 sequences, 36% of which were seen just once. The ten largest clonotypes hold 10% to 15% of the sample.

This TCR came from a man aged 18 to 35 in good health. The sample was blood. This chain joins TRBV4-2 to TRBJ1-1; no D segment can be confidently identified. For the CDR3, the sequence is CASSQDAAPRGTEAFF. The nucleotide sequence reads as follows: TGTGCCAGCAGCCAAGATGCGGCCCCTCGAGGAACTGAAGCTTTCTTT.